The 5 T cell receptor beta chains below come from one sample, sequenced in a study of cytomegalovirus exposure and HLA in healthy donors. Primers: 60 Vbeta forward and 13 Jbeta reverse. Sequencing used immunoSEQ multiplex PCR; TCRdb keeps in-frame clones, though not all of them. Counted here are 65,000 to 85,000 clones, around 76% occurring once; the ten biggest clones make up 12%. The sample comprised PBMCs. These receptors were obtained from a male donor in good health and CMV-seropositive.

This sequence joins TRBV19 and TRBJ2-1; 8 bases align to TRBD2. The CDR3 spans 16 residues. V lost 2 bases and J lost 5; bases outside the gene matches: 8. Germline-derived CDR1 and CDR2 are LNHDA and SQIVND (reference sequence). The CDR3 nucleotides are TGTGCCAGTAGTATAAGGAGGACTAGCAAGGACAATGAGCAGTTCTTC. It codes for CASSIRRTSKDNEQFF.

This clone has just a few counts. This CDR3 reads CATRVGTGNYGYTF. CDR3 DNA sequence: TGTGCCACCAGGGTCGGGACAGGGAACTATGGCTACACCTTC. The chain uses TRBV15 and TRBJ1-2; 9 positions agree with TRBD1. Germline CDR1 is LNHNV and CDR2 is YYDKDF (reference sequence). CDR3 length: 14 amino acids. The V gene end was trimmed by 6 bases and the J gene end by 2 bases; junction bases not matched to a gene: 4.

The DNA of the CDR3 is TGTGCCAGCAGTTACGGGCAGAACTCCTACGAGCAGTACTTC. Its protein product is CASSYGQNSYEQYF. The J gene is TRBJ2-7, the V gene TRBV6-6, with D unresolved. Per germline, CDR1 MNHNY and CDR2 SVGAGI (reference sequence). Trimming removed 2 bases from V and 0 bases from J, with 8 bases in between. This CDR3 contains 14 residues.

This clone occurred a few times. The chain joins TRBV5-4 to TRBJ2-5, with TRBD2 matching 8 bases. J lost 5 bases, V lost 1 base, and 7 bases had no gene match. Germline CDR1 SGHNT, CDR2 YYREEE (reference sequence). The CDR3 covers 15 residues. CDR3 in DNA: TGTGCCAGCAGCTTGTCTAAGCGGGGGAGCGAGACCCAGTACTTC. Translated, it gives CASSLSKRGSETQYF.

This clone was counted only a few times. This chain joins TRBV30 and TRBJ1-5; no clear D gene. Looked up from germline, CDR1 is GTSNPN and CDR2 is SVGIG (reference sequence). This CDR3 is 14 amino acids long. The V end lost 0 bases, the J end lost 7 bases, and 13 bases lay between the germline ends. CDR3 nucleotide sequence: TGTGCCTGGAGTGTAATGACGGCGGGGCAGCCCCAGCATTTT. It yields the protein CAWSVMTAGQPQHF.